This T cell receptor (beta chain) was recovered during a study of metastatic and nonmetastatic thyroid tumors. In the study overall: From malignant and benign thyroid patients, repertoires in blood and in tumor or nodule tissue were compared. Study findings and constraints: It was reported that TCR beta diversity was significantly higher in malignant thyroid tumors than benign nodules, in blood and tumor.

The entire patient cohort was treatment-naive prior to thyroid surgery. Original analysis: To classify distant metastasis in papillary thyroid cancer, a model was built from CDR3 differences across clinicopathological groups. TCRdb reassembled clones from the PCR reads with MiXCR. The V and J calls and clone size come from TCRdb's table, not from the authors' own analysis. This sample has about 27,000 clones, with about 15% found just once. In the case of this clone: The antigen remains unidentified.

Germline CDR1 and CDR2: DFQATT and SNEGSKA (reference sequence). This CDR3 region has 14 residues. Trimming left V 1 base short and J 2 bases short, with 12 bases between. The TCR originated in a male donor with papillary thyroid cancer or a benign thyroid nodule (not recorded which). Some clones in this sample may be carry-over from other donors' samples. The J gene is TRBJ2-7, the V gene TRBV20-1; D remains unclear. Sequenced: blood. CDR3 in DNA: TGCAGTGCTAGAGGGGTGCGCGAGCCCTACGAGCAGTACTTC. Protein sequence: CSARGVREPYEQYF.